In this sample, the clone carrying this TCR beta chain turned up once. This sample was included in a study of blood T cell repertoires in COVID-19. CDR3 length: 13 amino acids. V lost 2 bases, J lost 8 bases, and 6 bases stayed unmatched. Per the germline V gene, CDR1 is GTSNPN and CDR2 is SVGIG (reference sequence). Using immunoSEQ multiplex PCR, the repertoire was profiled, and TCRdb retains in-frame clones only, with some absent. The top ten hold over 10% of the sample, which has some 140,000 clones, 70% to 90% seen once. Sequences were obtained from peripheral blood. This clonotype was sampled from a human donor in a cohort sampled during active COVID-19. V gene TRBV30 combines with J gene TRBJ1-2; 9 bases are shared with TRBD1. CDR3 DNA: TGTGCCTGGAGTAACAGGGGGCCTGACGGCTACACCTTC. Translating gives CAWSNRGPDGYTF.